Listed here is a single TCR beta chain. In germline, CDR1 is SEHNR, CDR2 FQNEAQ (reference sequence). The CDR3 covers 13 residues. V was cut by 3 bases and J by 3 bases, with 8 bases left in between. The data derive from a study of blood T cell repertoires in COVID-19. Across the study: Spain, Italy and the United States supplied samples that represented acute and convalescent COVID-19.

Profiling relied on immunoSEQ multiplex PCR, and the TCRdb table lists in-frame clones only, not all of them. The table has a few hundred thousand clones, about 84% seen once. Allocation to cohorts depended on clinical history reported by the participants. V usage is TRBV7-9 and J usage is TRBJ1-1, with D tentatively TRBD1 (6 bases). This clonotype originated in a woman in her forties with acute COVID-19. Sequenced input: PBMCs or T cells enriched from blood (not recorded which). The chain's CDR3 is CASSFGQYTEAFF. For the CDR3, the DNA is TGTGCCAGCAGCTTCGGACAGTACACTGAAGCTTTCTTT.